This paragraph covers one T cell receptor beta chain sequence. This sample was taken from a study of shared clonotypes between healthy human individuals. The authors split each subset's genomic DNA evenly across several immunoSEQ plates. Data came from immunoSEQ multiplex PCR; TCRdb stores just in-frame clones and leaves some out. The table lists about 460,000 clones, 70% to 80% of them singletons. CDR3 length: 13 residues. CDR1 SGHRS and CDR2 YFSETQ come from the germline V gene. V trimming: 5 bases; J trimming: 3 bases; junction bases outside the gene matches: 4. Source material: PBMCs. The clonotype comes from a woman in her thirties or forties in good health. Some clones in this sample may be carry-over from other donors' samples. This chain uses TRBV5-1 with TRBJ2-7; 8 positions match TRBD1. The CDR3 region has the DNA TGCGCCAGCAGAGCAGGGGGCAACTACGAGCAGTACTTC. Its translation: CASRAGGNYEQYF.